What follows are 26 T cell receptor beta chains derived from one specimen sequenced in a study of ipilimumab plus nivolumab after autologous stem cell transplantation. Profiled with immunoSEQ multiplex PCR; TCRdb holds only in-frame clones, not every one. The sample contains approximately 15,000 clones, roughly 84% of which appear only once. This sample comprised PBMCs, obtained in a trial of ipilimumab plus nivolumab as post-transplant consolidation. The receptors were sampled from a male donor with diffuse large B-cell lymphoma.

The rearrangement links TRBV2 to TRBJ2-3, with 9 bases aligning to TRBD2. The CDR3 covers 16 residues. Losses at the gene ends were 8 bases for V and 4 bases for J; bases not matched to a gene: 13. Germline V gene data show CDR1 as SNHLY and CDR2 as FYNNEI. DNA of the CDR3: TGTGCCAGCCGCAAAGGTGGGCGGGGGGGCGCAGATACGCAGTATTTT. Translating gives CASRKGGRGGADTQYF.

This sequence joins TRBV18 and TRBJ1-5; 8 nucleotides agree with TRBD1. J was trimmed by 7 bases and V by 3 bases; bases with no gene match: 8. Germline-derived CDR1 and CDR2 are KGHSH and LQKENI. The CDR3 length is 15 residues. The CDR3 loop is CASSPTMTGEQPQHF. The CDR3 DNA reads TGTGCCAGCTCACCCACTATGACAGGGGAACAGCCCCAGCATTTT.

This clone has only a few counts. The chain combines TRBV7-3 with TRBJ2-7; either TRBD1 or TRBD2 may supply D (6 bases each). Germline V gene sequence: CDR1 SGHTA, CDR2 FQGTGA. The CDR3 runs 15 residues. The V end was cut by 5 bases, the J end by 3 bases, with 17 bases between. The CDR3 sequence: CASSLGGGPFYEQYF. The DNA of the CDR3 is TGTGCCAGCAGCCTGGGGGGCGGGCCCTTCTACGAGCAGTACTTC.

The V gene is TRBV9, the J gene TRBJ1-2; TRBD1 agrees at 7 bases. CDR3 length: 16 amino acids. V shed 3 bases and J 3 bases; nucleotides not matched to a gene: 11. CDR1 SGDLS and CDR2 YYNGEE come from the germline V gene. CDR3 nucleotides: TGTGCCAGCAGCGGAGCCGACCAGGGACAGTACTATGGCTACACCTTC. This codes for CASSGADQGQYYGYTF.

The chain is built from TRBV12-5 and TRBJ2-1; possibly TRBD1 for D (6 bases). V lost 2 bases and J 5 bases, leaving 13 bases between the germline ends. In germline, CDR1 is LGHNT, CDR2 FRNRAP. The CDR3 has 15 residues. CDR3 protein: CASGLRWQGNNEQFF. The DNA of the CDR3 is TGTGCTAGTGGTTTGCGGTGGCAGGGGAACAATGAGCAGTTCTTC. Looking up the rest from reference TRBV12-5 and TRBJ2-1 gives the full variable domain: DARVTQTPRHKVTEMGQEVTMRCQPILGHNTVFWYRQTMMQGLELLAYFRNRAPLDDSGMPKDRFSAEMPDATLATLKIQPSEPRDSAVYFCASGLRWQGNNEQFFGPGTRLTVL.

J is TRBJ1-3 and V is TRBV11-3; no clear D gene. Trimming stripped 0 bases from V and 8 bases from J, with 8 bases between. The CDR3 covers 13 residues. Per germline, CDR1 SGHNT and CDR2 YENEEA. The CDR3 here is CASSLEALHTIYF. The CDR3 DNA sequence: TGTGCCAGCAGCTTAGAGGCGCTTCACACCATATATTTT. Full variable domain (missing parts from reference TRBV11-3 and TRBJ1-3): EAGVVQSPRYKIIEKKQPVAFWCNPISGHNTLYWYLQNLGQGPELLIRYENEEAVDDSQLPKDRFSAERLKGVDSTLKIQPAELGDSAVYLCASSLEALHTIYFGEGSWLTVV.

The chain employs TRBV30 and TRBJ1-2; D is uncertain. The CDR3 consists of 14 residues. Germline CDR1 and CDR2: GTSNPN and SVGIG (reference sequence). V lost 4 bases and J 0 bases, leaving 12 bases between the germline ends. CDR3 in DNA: TGTGCCTGGACTCGACCTTACTCTAACTATGGCTACACCTTC. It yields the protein CAWTRPYSNYGYTF.

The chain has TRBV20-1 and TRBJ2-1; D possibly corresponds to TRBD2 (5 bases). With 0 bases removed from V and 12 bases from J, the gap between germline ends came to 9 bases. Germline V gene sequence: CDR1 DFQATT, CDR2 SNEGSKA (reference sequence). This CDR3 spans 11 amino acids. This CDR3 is CSARDGRVQFF. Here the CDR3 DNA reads TGCAGTGCTAGAGATGGGCGGGTGCAGTTCTTC.

This chain's CDR3 is CASSLERPYSVNQPQHF. CDR3 sequence (DNA): TGTGCCAGCAGCTTGGAGCGTCCGTATTCAGTCAATCAGCCCCAGCATTTT. The chain is built from TRBV5-7 and TRBJ1-5; D unresolved. TRBV5-7 is filed as an ORF, its function uncertain. The CDR3 has 17 amino acids. With 0 bases removed from V and 3 bases from J, the gap between germline ends came to 16 bases.

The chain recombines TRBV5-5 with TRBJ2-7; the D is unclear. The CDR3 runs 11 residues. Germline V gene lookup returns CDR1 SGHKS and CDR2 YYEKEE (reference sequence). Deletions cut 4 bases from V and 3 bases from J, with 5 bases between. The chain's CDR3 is CASSRDYEQYF. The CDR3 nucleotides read TGTGCCAGCAGCCGAGACTACGAGCAGTACTTC.

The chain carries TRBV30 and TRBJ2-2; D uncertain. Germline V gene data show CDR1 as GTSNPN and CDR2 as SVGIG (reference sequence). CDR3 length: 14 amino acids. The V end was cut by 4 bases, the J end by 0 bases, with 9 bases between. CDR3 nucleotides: TGTGCCTGGACGAGGCAAGCGAACACCGGGGAGCTGTTTTTT. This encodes CAWTRQANTGELFF.

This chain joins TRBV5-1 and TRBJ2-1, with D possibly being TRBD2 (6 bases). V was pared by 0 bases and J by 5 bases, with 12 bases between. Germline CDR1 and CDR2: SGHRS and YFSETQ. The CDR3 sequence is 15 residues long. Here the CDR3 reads CASSLVGGSNNEQFF. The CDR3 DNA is TGCGCCAGCAGCTTGGTCGGGGGTAGCAACAATGAGCAGTTCTTC.

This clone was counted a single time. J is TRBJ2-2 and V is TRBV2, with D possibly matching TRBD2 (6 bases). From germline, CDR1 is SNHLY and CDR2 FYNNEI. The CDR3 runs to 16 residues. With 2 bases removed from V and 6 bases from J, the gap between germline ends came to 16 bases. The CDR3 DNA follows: TGTGCCAGCAGTGAAATGAGGATGGGAGGCGCCGGGGAGCTGTTTTTT. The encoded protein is CASSEMRMGGAGELFF.

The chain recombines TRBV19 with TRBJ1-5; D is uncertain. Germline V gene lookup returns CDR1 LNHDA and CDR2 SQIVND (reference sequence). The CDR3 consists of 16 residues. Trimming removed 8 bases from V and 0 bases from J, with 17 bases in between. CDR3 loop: CASSKVSGYSNQPQHF. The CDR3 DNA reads TGTGCCAGTTCTAAAGTATCAGGTTATAGCAATCAGCCCCAGCATTTT.

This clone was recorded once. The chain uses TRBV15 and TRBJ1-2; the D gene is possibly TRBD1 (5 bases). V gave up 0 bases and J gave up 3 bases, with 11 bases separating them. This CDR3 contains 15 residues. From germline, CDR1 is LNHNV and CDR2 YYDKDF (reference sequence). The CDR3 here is CATSREGVSDYGYTF. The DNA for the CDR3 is TGTGCCACCAGCAGAGAAGGGGTATCGGACTATGGCTACACCTTC.

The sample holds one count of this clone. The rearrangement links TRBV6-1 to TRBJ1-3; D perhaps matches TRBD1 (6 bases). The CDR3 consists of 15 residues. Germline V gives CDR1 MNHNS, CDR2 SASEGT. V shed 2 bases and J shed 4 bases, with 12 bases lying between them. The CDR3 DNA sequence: TGTGCCAGCAGTGAATCTAGGGGGATCGGAAACACCATATATTTT. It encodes CASSESRGIGNTIYF.

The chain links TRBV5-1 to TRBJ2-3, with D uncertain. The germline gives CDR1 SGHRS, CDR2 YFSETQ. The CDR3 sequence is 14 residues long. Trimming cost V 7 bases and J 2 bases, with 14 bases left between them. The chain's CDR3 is CASQRTVATDTQYF. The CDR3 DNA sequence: TGCGCCAGCCAAAGGACGGTGGCCACAGATACGCAGTATTTT.

The CDR3 protein is CASSLTGAADTQYF. The CDR3 DNA reads TGTGCCAGCAGCTTAACGGGGGCGGCAGATACGCAGTATTTT. J is TRBJ2-3 and V is TRBV7-3; maybe TRBD1 (6 bases). V was shortened by 0 bases and J by 4 bases, with 8 bases between the two germline ends. Germline loops: CDR1 SGHTA, CDR2 FQGTGA. There are 14 residues in the CDR3.

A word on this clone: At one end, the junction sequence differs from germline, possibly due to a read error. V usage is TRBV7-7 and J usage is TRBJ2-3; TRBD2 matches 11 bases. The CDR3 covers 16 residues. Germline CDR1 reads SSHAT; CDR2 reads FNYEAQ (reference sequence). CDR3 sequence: CASSPLAGGTTDTQYF. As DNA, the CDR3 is TGTGCTAGCAGCCCGTTAGCGGGGGGGACCACAGATACGCAGTATTTT.

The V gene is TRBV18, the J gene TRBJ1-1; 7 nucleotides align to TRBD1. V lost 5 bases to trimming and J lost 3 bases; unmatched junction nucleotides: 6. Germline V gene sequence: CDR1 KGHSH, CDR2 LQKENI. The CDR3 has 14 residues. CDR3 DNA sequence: TGTGCCAGCTCAGCGACAGGGAGAGACACTGAAGCTTTCTTT. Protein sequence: CASSATGRDTEAFF.

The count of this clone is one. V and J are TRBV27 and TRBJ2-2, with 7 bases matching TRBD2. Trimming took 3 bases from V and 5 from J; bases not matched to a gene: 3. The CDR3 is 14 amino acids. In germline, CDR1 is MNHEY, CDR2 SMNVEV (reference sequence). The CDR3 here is CASSLRGRTGELFF. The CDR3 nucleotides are TGTGCCAGCAGTTTGCGGGGGAGGACCGGGGAGCTGTTTTTT.

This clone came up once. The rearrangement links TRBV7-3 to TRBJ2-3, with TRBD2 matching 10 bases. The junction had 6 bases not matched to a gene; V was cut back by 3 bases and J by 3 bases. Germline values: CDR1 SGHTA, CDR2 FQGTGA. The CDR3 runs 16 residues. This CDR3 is CASSLQAGGLTDTQYF. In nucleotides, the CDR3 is TGTGCCAGCAGCTTGCAAGCGGGGGGGCTGACAGATACGCAGTATTTT.

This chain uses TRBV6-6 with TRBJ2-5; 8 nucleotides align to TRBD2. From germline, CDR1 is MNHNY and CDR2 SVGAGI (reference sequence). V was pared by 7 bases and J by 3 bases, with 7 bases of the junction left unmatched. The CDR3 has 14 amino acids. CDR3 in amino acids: CASKETSVEETQYF. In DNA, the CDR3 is TGTGCCAGCAAGGAGACTAGCGTAGAAGAGACCCAGTACTTC.

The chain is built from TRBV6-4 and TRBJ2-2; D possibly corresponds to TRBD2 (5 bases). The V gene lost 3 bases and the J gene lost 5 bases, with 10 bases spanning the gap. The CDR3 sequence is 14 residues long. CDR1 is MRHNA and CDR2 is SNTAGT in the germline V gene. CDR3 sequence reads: CASSEEAATGELFF. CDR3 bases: TGTGCCAGCAGTGAGGAGGCGGCAACCGGGGAGCTGTTTTTT.

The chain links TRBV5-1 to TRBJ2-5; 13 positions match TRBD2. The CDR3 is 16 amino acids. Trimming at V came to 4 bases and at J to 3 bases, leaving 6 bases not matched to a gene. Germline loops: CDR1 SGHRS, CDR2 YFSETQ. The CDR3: CASSPLAGGKEETQYF. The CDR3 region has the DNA TGCGCCAGCAGCCCACTAGCGGGGGGGAAAGAAGAGACCCAGTACTTC.

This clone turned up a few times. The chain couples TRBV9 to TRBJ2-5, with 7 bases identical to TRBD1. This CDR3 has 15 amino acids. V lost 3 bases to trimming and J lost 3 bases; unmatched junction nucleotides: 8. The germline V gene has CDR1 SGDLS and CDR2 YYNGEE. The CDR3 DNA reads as TGTGCCAGCAGCGCTTATTCGGACAGGAAAGAGACCCAGTACTTC. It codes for CASSAYSDRKETQYF. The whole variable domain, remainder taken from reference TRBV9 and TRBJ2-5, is DSGVTQTPKHLITATGQRVTLRCSPRSGDLSVYWYQQSLDQGLQFLIQYYNGEERAKGNILERFSAQQFPDLHSELNLSSLELGDSALYFCASSAYSDRKETQYFGPGTRLLVL.